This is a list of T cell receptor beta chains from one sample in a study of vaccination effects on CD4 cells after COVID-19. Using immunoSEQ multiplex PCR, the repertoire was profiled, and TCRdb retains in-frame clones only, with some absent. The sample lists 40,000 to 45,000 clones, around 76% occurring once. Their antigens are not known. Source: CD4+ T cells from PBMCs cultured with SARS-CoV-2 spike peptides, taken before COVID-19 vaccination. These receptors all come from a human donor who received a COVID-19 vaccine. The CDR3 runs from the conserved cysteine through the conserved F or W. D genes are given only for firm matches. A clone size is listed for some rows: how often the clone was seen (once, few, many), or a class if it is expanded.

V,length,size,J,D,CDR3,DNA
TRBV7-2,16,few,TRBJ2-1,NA,CASSPFGRGGYNEQFF,TGTGCCAGCAGCCCCTTCGGGCGGGGCGGCTACAATGAGCAGTTCTTC
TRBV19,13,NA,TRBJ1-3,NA,CASTRGLGNTIYF,TGTGCCAGTACGAGGGGACTTGGAAACACCATATATTTT
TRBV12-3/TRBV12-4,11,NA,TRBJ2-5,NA,CASSFTETQYF,TGTGCCAGCAGTTTCACAGAGACCCAGTACTTC
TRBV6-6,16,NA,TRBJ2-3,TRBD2,CASSFASGGALDTQYF,TGTGCCAGCAGTTTTGCAAGCGGGGGGGCCTTGGATACGCAGTATTTT
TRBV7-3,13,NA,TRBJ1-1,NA,CASSRGGNTEAFF,TGTGCCAGCAGCCGCGGGGGGAACACTGAAGCTTTCTTT
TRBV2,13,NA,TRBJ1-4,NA,CASSVRVNEKLFF,TGTGCCAGCAGTGTGCGGGTGAATGAAAAACTGTTTTTT
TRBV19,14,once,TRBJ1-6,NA,CASSIVNRNSPLHF,TGTGCCAGTAGTATAGTTAACAGAAATTCACCCCTCCACTTT
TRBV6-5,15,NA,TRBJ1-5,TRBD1,CASRPDRGSNQPQHF,TGTGCCAGCAGACCCGACAGGGGAAGCAATCAGCCCCAGCATTTT
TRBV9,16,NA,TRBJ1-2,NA,CASSVAGAPSIDGYTF,TGTGCCAGCAGCGTAGCGGGGGCCCCGAGTATCGATGGCTACACCTTC
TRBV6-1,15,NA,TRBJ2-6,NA,CASSDNRVGANVLTF,TGTGCCAGCAGTGACAACAGGGTCGGGGCCAACGTCCTGACTTTC
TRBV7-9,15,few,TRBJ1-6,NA,CASSPGTGYNSPLHF,TGTGCCAGCAGCCCCGGGACGGGCTATAATTCACCCCTCCACTTT
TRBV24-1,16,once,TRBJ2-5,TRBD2,CATSEPGTRGSETQYF,TGTGCCACCAGTGAGCCTGGGACTAGGGGGTCGGAGACCCAGTACTTC
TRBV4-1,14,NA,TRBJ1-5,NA,CASSQGQVNQPQHF,TGCGCCAGCAGTCAAGGGCAGGTCAATCAGCCCCAGCATTTT
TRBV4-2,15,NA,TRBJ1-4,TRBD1,CASSQLGQGGEKLFF,TGTGCCAGCAGCCAACTAGGACAGGGAGGGGAAAAACTGTTTTTT
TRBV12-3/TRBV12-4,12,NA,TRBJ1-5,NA,CASSSFTQPQHF,TGTGCCAGCAGTTCATTTACTCAGCCCCAGCATTTT
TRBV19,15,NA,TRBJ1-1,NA,CASTLIGGRGTEAFF,TGTGCCAGTACCCTTATCGGTGGGAGAGGTACTGAAGCTTTCTTT
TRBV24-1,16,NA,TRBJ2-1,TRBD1,CATSDPGQGTYNEQFF,TGTGCCACCAGTGATCCTGGACAGGGGACTTACAATGAGCAGTTCTTC